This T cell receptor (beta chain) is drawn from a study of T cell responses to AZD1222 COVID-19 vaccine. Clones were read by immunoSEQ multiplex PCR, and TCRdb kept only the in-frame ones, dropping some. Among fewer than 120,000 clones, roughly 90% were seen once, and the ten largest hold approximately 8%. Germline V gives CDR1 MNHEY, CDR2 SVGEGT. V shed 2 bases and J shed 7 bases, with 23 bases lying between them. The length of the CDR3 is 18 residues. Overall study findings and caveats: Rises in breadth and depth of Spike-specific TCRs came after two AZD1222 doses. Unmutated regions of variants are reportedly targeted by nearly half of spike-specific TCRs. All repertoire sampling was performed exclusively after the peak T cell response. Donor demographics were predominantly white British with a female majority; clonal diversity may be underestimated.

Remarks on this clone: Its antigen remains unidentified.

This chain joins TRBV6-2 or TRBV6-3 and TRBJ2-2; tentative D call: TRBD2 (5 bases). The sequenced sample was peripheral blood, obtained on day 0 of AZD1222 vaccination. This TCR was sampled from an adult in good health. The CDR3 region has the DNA TGTGCCAGCAGTTACGATGACTATATTAAGAATACCGTCGGGGAGCTGTTTTTT. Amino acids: CASSYDDYIKNTVGELFF.